The clone carrying this T cell receptor (beta chain) was observed at least ten times. As yet, its antigen is unknown. The data belong to a study of CD8 T cells in ankylosing spondylitis. Study-wide results and limits: For ankylosing spondylitis blood, a TCR beta motif of about 8 highly homologous variants appeared characteristic.

There are 16 residues in the CDR3. V shed 4 bases, J shed 0 bases, and the junction held 6 bases outside the gene matches. Germline loops: CDR1 SGHRS, CDR2 YFSETQ. By quantitative 5'-RACE with molecular barcodes, the TCR beta libraries were made. A single record per CDR3 protein comes from TCRdb applying MiXCR to the 5' RACE reads. The table records 250,000 to 400,000 distinct CDR3 sequences, around a tenth of them present only once. Sequences were obtained from blood, either unsorted or a sorted T cell fraction (not recorded which). The sequence was collected from a female donor with ankylosing spondylitis or in good health (not recorded which). The chain carries TRBV5-1 and TRBJ2-3; 9 bases map to TRBD2. CDR3 nucleotides: TGCGCCAGCAGCCTCGGGACTAGCCACAGCACAGATACGCAGTATTTT. Its translation: CASSLGTSHSTDTQYF.